One and the same sample provided the 25 T cell receptor beta chains below, sequenced in a study of blood T cells in healthy people across ages. PCR was performed a second time for roughly 7 to 11 cycles using a sample-barcoded 5' primer and a J-beta primer mix. TCRdb itself ran the 5' RACE reads through MiXCR, one entry per CDR3 protein. The profile shows roughly 1,500,000 distinct CDR3 sequences, around 39% of them singletons. The sequencing sample was made of blood. The receptor source for this set is a woman aged 18-29 years in good health.

The chain joins TRBV20-1 to TRBJ2-7; no definite D call. The germline CDR1 and CDR2 sequences are DFQATT and SNEGSKA (reference sequence). CDR3 length: 13 amino acids. V gave up 6 bases and J gave up 7 bases, with 19 bases separating them. The CDR3 is CSAPVLLTAEQYF. The DNA of the CDR3 is TGCAGTGCACCCGTACTTTTAACCGCGGAGCAGTACTTC.

This clonotype turned up a few times. The J gene is TRBJ1-6, the V gene TRBV4-1; D might be TRBD1 (5 bases). The germline CDR1 and CDR2 sequences are MGHRA and YSYEKL. The CDR3 consists of 14 residues. V gave up 1 base and J gave up 4 bases, with 5 bases separating them. CDR3 residues: CASSQAGYNSPLHF. In DNA, the CDR3 is TGCGCCAGCAGCCAAGCAGGGTATAATTCACCCCTCCACTTT.

This chain connects TRBV7-9 to TRBJ1-1; 8 bases are a match to TRBD1. The germline V gene has CDR1 SEHNR and CDR2 FQNEAQ (reference sequence). This CDR3 region has 12 residues. Trimming removed 3 bases from V and 10 bases from J; junction bases left unmatched: 4. Here the CDR3 reads CASSFGQGRAFF. CDR3 bases: TGTGCCAGCAGCTTCGGACAGGGAAGAGCTTTCTTT. Full variable domain (outside the CDR3, taken from reference TRBV7-9 and TRBJ1-1): DTGVSQNPRHKITKRGQNVTFRCDPISEHNRLYWYRQTLGQGPEFLTYFQNEAQLEKSRLLSDRFSAERPKGSFSTLEIQRTEQGDSAMYLCASSFGQGRAFFGQGTRLTVV.

This sequence joins TRBV4-2 and TRBJ2-5, with TRBD2 matching over 9 bases. The CDR3 loop spans 17 amino acids. Per germline, CDR1 LGHNA and CDR2 YNFKEQ. V gave up 0 bases and J gave up 11 bases; unmatched junction bases: 16. Written as DNA, the CDR3 is TGTGCCAGCAGCCAAGATCGGGGGACTAGCATATCGAATGAGCAGTACTTC. It is translated as CASSQDRGTSISNEQYF.

The V gene is TRBV19, the J gene TRBJ1-2, with TRBD1 identical over 9 bases. With V trimmed by 5 bases and J by 4 bases, 8 bases remained unmatched. The CDR3 has 15 residues. CDR1 is LNHDA and CDR2 is SQIVND in the germline V gene (reference sequence). The CDR3 DNA is TGTGCCAGTAGTTCCGGGACAGGGATACTCTATGGCTACACCTTC. As protein: CASSSGTGILYGYTF.

CDR3 bases: TGTGCCAGCAGCCTAAGCTTGGGCACAGATACGCAGTATTTT. This codes for CASSLSLGTDTQYF. V gene TRBV11-2 combines with J gene TRBJ2-3; D unclear. The CDR3 covers 14 residues. Germline assignment: CDR1 SGHAT and CDR2 FQNNGV. With 5 bases removed from V and 1 base from J, the gap between germline ends came to 10 bases.

This chain joins TRBV20-1 and TRBJ2-3, with 7 bases fitting TRBD2. CDR1 and CDR2 from the germline V gene are DFQATT and SNEGSKA (reference sequence). This CDR3 contains 15 residues. V trimming: 3 bases; J trimming: 3 bases; junction bases outside the gene matches: 9. Here the CDR3 reads CSASTAGAGTDTQYF. CDR3 sequence (DNA): TGCAGTGCTAGCACCGCGGGAGCAGGTACAGATACGCAGTATTTT.

In the case of this clonotype: The junction does not match germline at one end; this may be a read error. CDR3 in amino acids: CGAPTDKDGGYSYEQYF. The DNA of the CDR3 is TGCGGTGCCCCCACAGATAAGGACGGCGGATACTCCTACGAGCAGTACTTC. V and J are TRBV20-1 and TRBJ2-7, with no clear D. Germline V gene data show CDR1 as DFQATT and CDR2 as SNEGSKA (reference sequence). This CDR3 is 17 amino acids long.

This clonotype appeared a few times. The chain couples TRBV28 to TRBJ2-5; either TRBD1 or TRBD2 may supply D (5 bases each). Matching the DNA end better, TRBJ2-7 makes the J call doubtful. The CDR3 length is 12 residues. The germline CDR1 and CDR2 sequences are MDHEN and SYDVKM. The CDR3 coding sequence is TGTGCCAGCAGGTATGAGGGGACCGAGCAGTACTTC. It is translated as CASRYEGTEQYF.

The V call is TRBV7-2, the J call TRBJ2-7; 8 bases are shared with TRBD2. The CDR3 runs to 15 residues. Germline V gives CDR1 SGHTA, CDR2 FQGNSA. Unmatched junction bases numbered 5, after V lost 2 bases and J lost 2 bases. This chain's CDR3 is CASSLNGGGTYEQYF. CDR3 in DNA: TGTGCCAGCAGCTTAAACGGGGGGGGCACCTACGAGCAGTACTTC. Full variable domain (remainder filled in from reference TRBV7-2 and TRBJ2-7): GAGVSQSPSNKVTEKGKDVELRCDPISGHTALYWYRQSLGQGLEFLIYFQGNSAPDKSGLPSDRFSAERTGGSVSTLTIQRTQQEDSAVYLCASSLNGGGTYEQYFGPGTRLTVT.

The CDR3 nucleotides read TGTGCCATCAGTGAGTCGACGTCCTTCCCCACAGATACGCAGTATTTT. This sequence encodes CAISESTSFPTDTQYF. The V gene is TRBV10-3, the J gene TRBJ2-3, with D unresolved. V lost 0 bases to trimming and J lost 2 bases, with 12 bases between them. The CDR3 has 16 residues. Germline V gene lookup returns CDR1 ENHRY and CDR2 SYGVKD.

J is TRBJ1-5 and V is TRBV3-1, with no clear D. The V end was cut by 0 bases, the J end by 5 bases, with 11 bases between. This CDR3 has 15 amino acids. CDR1 is LGHDT and CDR2 is YNNKEL in the germline V gene (reference sequence). In DNA form, the CDR3 reads TGTGCCAGCAGCCAAGATAGGCGGGTTGATCAGCCCCAGCATTTT. Protein product: CASSQDRRVDQPQHF.

This chain joins TRBV3-1 and TRBJ2-4; D is perhaps TRBD2 (5 bases). The end of the DNA fits TRBJ2-7 better, so the J call may be wrong. The CDR3 consists of 17 residues. Germline lookup yields CDR1 LGHDT and CDR2 YNNKEL (reference sequence). The CDR3 bases are TGTGCCAGCAGCCAAGGAACGGTTAGCGAACAGAACCACGAGCAGTACTTC. Translated: CASSQGTVSEQNHEQYF.

The chain employs TRBV2 and TRBJ2-7, with 8 bases identical to TRBD1. The CDR3 has 14 amino acids. The germline CDR1 and CDR2 sequences are SNHLY and FYNNEI. With 10 bases clipped from V and 7 bases from J, the junction kept 15 bases outside the gene matches. CDR3 amino acids: CANLQGEYSNEQYF. The CDR3 region has the DNA TGTGCCAACTTACAGGGGGAATATAGTAATGAGCAGTACTTC.

This clonotype showed up just a few times. The chain combines TRBV4-2 with TRBJ1-2; 7 positions match TRBD1. The CDR3 consists of 16 residues. J gave up 4 bases and V 5 bases, and 13 bases lay outside the gene matches. Germline V lookup: CDR1 LGHNA, CDR2 YNFKEQ. CDR3 sequence: CASSNRDSLLLYGYTF. CDR3 nucleotides: TGTGCCAGCAGCAATCGGGACAGCCTGCTACTCTATGGCTACACCTTC.

This chain links TRBV28 with TRBJ2-7; TRBD2 aligns across 7 bases. CDR3 length: 14 residues. V shed 10 bases and J 4 bases; nucleotides not matched to a gene: 13. Germline loops: CDR1 MDHEN, CDR2 SYDVKM. The CDR3: CAIERLGDYYEQYF. CDR3 coding DNA: TGTGCCATCGAAAGACTGGGGGACTATTACGAGCAGTACTTC.

The chain couples TRBV29-1 to TRBJ1-1, with unresolved D. Trimming stripped 1 base from V and 9 bases from J, with 27 bases between. The germline V gene has CDR1 SQVTM and CDR2 ANQGSEA. This CDR3 region has 17 residues. For the CDR3, the DNA is TGCAGCGTTGAAGGAGACGAGGGTCGGGGTTGGGAGTCACAAGCTTTCTTT. This encodes CSVEGDEGRGWESQAFF.

Only a few counts were recorded for this clonotype. V and J are TRBV10-3 and TRBJ1-2; D perhaps matches TRBD1 (5 bases). Trimming cost V 2 bases and J 4 bases, with 11 bases left between them. CDR1 and CDR2 from the germline V gene are ENHRY and SYGVKD. This CDR3 region has 14 residues. CDR3: CAISEMKGIYGYTF. The CDR3 region has the DNA TGTGCCATCAGTGAGATGAAGGGGATCTATGGCTACACCTTC.

Of note for this clonotype: A junction boundary mismatches the germline segment, possibly from a read error. In nucleotides, the CDR3 is TGTGCCGGCAGAGGACTAGCGGGAGTATTTCATGGTGAGCAGTTCTTC. This gives the protein CAGRGLAGVFHGEQFF. The rearrangement links TRBV7-2 to TRBJ2-1, with 13 bases fitting TRBD2. The CDR3 is 16 residues long. Germline assignment: CDR1 SGHTA and CDR2 FQGNSA. Combining the CDR3 with reference TRBV7-2 and TRBJ2-1 gives the whole variable domain GAGVSQSPSNKVTEKGKDVELRCDPISGHTALYWYRQSLGQGLEFLIYFQGNSAPDKSGLPSDRFSAERTGGSVSTLTIQRTQQEDSAVYLCAGRGLAGVFHGEQFFGPGTRLTVL.

This clonotype appeared a few times. CDR3: CASSLAGTGGVYEQYF. CDR3 sequence (DNA): TGTGCCAGCAGTTTAGCGGGGACAGGGGGCGTCTATGAGCAGTACTTC. J is TRBJ2-4 and V is TRBV12-3 or TRBV12-4, with TRBD1 matching over 12 bases. The CDR3 has 16 amino acids. The junction had 10 bases not matched to a gene; V was cut back by 0 bases and J by 13 bases.

There are a few counts of this clonotype. V usage is TRBV29-1 and J usage is TRBJ2-7; no definite D call. V lost 7 bases, J lost 0 bases, and 13 bases lay in between. Germline V CDR1 and CDR2: SQVTM, ANQGSEA. The CDR3 spans 13 residues. The CDR3 nucleotides read TGCAGCGAACGCAGGCCCCACTCCTACGAGCAGTACTTC. Its translation: CSERRPHSYEQYF.

This clonotype was seen a few times. This sequence joins TRBV29-1 and TRBJ1-2, with 7 positions matching TRBD1. The CDR3 consists of 14 residues. The junction had 11 bases not matched to a gene; V was cut back by 3 bases and J by 7 bases. Germline lookup yields CDR1 SQVTM and CDR2 ANQGSEA. CDR3 sequence: CSVEGAGGRGGYTF. DNA of the CDR3: TGCAGCGTTGAGGGGGCAGGGGGGAGAGGTGGCTACACCTTC.

Comments on this clonotype: A much larger clone is a single base away; this may be a read error. This chain uses TRBV28 with TRBJ2-1, with a weak D call TRBD2 (6 bases). The CDR3 spans 12 residues. Looked up from germline, CDR1 is MDHEN and CDR2 is SYDVKM. Trimming stripped 5 bases from V and 13 bases from J, with 15 bases between. The CDR3 sequence is CASSDYRETQFF. The CDR3 region has the DNA TGTGCCAGCAGTGATTACCGGGAGACCCAGTTCTTC.

V is TRBV6-2 or TRBV6-3 and J is TRBJ2-3; D call uncertain. Germline loops: CDR1 MNHEY, CDR2 SVGEGT. CDR3 size: 13 residues. V lost 6 bases and J lost 6, with 13 bases in between. CDR3 DNA sequence: TGTGCCAGCAGGCGGCCGCAACTTGATACGCAGTATTTT. Translated, it gives CASRRPQLDTQYF.

This rearrangement joins TRBV7-9 to TRBJ2-5; the match to TRBD2 covers 14 bases. Per germline, CDR1 SEHNR and CDR2 FQNEAQ (reference sequence). The V segment lost 4 bases and the J segment 0 bases; nucleotides outside the gene matches: 1. The CDR3 contains 16 residues. CDR3 coding DNA: TGTGCCAGCAGCTCGACTAGCGGGGGGGACCAAGAGACCCAGTACTTC. Translation: CASSSTSGGDQETQYF.